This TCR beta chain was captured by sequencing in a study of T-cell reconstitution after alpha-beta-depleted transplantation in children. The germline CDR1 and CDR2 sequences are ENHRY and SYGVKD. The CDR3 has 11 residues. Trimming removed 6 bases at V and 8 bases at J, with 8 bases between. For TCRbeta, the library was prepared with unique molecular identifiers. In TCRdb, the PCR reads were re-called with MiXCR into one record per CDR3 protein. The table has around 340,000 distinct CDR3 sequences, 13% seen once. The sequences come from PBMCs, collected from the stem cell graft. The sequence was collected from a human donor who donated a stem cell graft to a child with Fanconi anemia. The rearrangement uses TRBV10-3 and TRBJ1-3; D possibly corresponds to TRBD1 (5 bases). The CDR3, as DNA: TGTGCCATCAGACTGGGGGACACCATATATTTT. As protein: CAIRLGDTIYF.